Shown below are 2 T cell receptor beta chains from a single sample sequenced in a study of radiotherapy plus CTLA-4 blockade in lung cancer. Produced via immunoSEQ multiplex PCR; TCRdb's table is partial and in-frame only. There are under 95,000 clones in the sample; about 78% occur only once, and about 23% lies in the top ten. The specimen was peripheral blood, collected from a patient treated with radiotherapy plus ipilimumab. The receptors derive from a human donor with non-small cell lung cancer whose response to radiotherapy plus ipilimumab could not be evaluated. Some clones in this sample may be carry-over from other donors' samples.

V usage is TRBV6-1 and J usage is TRBJ1-1; D is possibly TRBD1 (6 bases). Germline V CDR1 and CDR2: MNHNS, SASEGT. The CDR3 runs 13 residues. Trimming removed 6 bases from V and 6 bases from J, with 14 bases in between. As DNA, the CDR3 is TGTGCCAGCAGACCTAGGGGGAATTCTGAAGCTTTCTTT. Amino acids: CASRPRGNSEAFF.

This clone was detected only a few times. The genes are TRBV10-3 and TRBJ1-3; no clear D gene. The CDR3 runs to 14 residues. V was trimmed by 6 bases and J by 1 base, leaving 10 bases between them. Germline CDR1 is ENHRY and CDR2 is SYGVKD. CDR3 sequence reads: CAIRRDVSGNTIYF. DNA of the CDR3: TGTGCCATCAGGAGGGATGTATCTGGAAACACCATATATTTT.